The 8 T cell receptor beta chains given below trace back to one sample, sequenced in a study of blood T cell repertoires in COVID-19. TCRdb's table, derived via immunoSEQ multiplex PCR, lists solely in-frame clones and lacks some. The sample holds around 300,000 clones, around 90% seen once. Sequenced: PBMCs or T cells enriched from blood (not recorded which). These receptors all come from a man aged 30 to 45 who had recovered from COVID-19.

The chain recombines TRBV5-4 with TRBJ2-3; unclear D gene. V lost 3 bases and J lost 4, with 9 bases in between. The germline V gene encodes CDR1 SGHNT and CDR2 YYREEE (reference sequence). The CDR3 length is 13 residues. DNA for the CDR3: TGTGCCAGCAGCTCCTCCCCGTCAGATACGCAGTATTTT. Amino acids: CASSSSPSDTQYF.

The chain is built from TRBV6-5 and TRBJ1-6; 7 bases line up with TRBD1. Trimming took 11 bases from V and 2 from J; bases not matched to a gene: 6. There are 14 residues in the CDR3. Germline V lookup: CDR1 MNHEY, CDR2 SVGAGI. Written as DNA, the CDR3 is TGTGCCTGTCATGACAGGGCCTATAATTCACCCCTCCACTTT. It yields the protein CACHDRAYNSPLHF.

V is TRBV2 and J is TRBJ2-7, with D maybe TRBD2 (5 bases). Germline V lookup: CDR1 SNHLY, CDR2 FYNNEI. Trimming pared 4 bases from V and 4 bases from J, leaving 11 bases between. The CDR3 consists of 13 residues. CDR3 in amino acids: CASSAGSGYEQYF. DNA of the CDR3: TGTGCCAGCAGTGCGGGCAGCGGTTACGAGCAGTACTTC.

This chain's CDR3 is CASSQDLMYGYTF. The CDR3 bases are TGTGCCAGCAGCCAAGATCTTATGTATGGCTACACCTTC. The chain has TRBV4-2 and TRBJ1-2, with D unclear. The CDR3 length is 13 residues. The V end lost 0 bases, the J end lost 5 bases, and 7 bases lay between the germline ends. CDR1 is LGHNA, CDR2 YNFKEQ, per germline.

This clone was observed a single time. This chain uses TRBV4-2 with TRBJ2-7; 8 bases are shared with TRBD1. Germline V CDR1 and CDR2: LGHNA, YNFKEQ. Trimming removed 4 bases from V and 2 bases from J; junction bases left unmatched: 4. CDR3 size: 14 residues. CDR3 sequence: CASSPGQGAYEQYF. CDR3 bases: TGTGCCAGCAGCCCCGGACAGGGTGCCTACGAGCAGTACTTC.

This clone was seen once. The chain employs TRBV11-3 and TRBJ2-3, with TRBD2 matching over 7 bases. V lost 5 bases, J lost 3 bases, and 8 bases stayed unmatched. Germline CDR1 SGHNT, CDR2 YENEEA. This CDR3 comprises 15 residues. CDR3 nucleotides: TGTGCCAGCAGCCGGTCGGCGGGGGTAACAGATACGCAGTATTTT. Protein sequence: CASSRSAGVTDTQYF.

The chain links TRBV19 to TRBJ1-2, with TRBD1 identical over 8 bases. This CDR3 has 16 amino acids. V lost 6 bases, J lost 2 bases, and 11 bases stayed unmatched. The germline CDR1 and CDR2 sequences are LNHDA and SQIVND (reference sequence). CDR3 in amino acids: CASSAPNRGSNYGYTF. For the CDR3, the DNA is TGTGCCAGTAGCGCTCCCAACAGGGGGTCGAACTATGGCTACACCTTC.

V and J are TRBV23-1 and TRBJ2-2, with D possibly TRBD1 on 6 matching bases. TRBV23-1 carries the ORF label, with uncertain function. V lost 2 bases and J 5 bases, leaving 27 bases between the germline ends. This CDR3 spans 20 amino acids. In DNA form, the CDR3 reads TGCGCCAGCAGTCAACCCACAACAGGGTTTTCTCTAGTTGGGACCGGGGAGCTGTTTTTT. Its protein is CASSQPTTGFSLVGTGELFF.